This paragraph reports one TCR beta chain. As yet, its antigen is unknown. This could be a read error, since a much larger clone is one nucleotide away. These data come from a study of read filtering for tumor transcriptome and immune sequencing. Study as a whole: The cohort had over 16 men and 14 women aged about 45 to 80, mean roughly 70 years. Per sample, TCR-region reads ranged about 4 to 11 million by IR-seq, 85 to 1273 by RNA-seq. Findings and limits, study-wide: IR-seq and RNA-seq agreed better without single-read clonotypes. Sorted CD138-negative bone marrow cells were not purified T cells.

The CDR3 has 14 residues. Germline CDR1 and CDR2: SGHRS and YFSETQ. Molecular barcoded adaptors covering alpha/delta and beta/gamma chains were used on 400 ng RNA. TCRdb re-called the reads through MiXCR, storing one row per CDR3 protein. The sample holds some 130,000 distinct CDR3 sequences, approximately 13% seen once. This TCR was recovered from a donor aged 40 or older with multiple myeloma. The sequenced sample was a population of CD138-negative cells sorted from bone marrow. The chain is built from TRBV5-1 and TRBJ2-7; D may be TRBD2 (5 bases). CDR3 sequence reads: CASSLASRPHERYF. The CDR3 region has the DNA TGCGCCAGCAGCTTGGCTAGCAGACCGCACGAGCGGTACTTC. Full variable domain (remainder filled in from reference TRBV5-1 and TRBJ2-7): KAGVTQTPRYLIKTRGQQVTLSCSPISGHRSVSWYQQTPGQGLQFLFEYFSETQRNKGNFPGRFSGRQFSNSRSEMNVSTLELGDSALYLCASSLASRPHERYFGPGTRLTVT.